Sequencing of this TCR beta chain was carried out in a study of PD-L1 blockade in urothelial cancer. Overall study context: Previous chemotherapy exposure amounted to 0 to 3 regimens for patients. Blood-derived samples held a median roughly 140,000 T cells.

A remark on this clone: The target antigen is unknown.

Each patient gave between 1 and 8 samples, pretreatment and on-treatment. V gave up 6 bases and J gave up 9 bases; unmatched junction bases: 14. The CDR3 is 15 amino acids. Germline CDR1 reads MNHEY; CDR2 reads SVGAGI. Whole-study findings and limits: In blood sampled pretreatment, TCR clonality below the median predicted better survival.

The table came from immunoSEQ multiplex PCR; TCRdb's copy has only in-frame clones and leaves some out. This table holds 90,000 to 120,000 clones, around 93% found once. The source of this sequence is a woman at least 80 years old with urothelial cancer. The gene calls are TRBV6-5 and TRBJ2-3; 8 bases map to TRBD2. Sequencing was performed on PBMCs, taken around atezolizumab (anti-PD-L1) treatment. CDR3 region: CASRSGGASTNTQYF. The CDR3 nucleotides are TGTGCCAGCAGGTCCGGGGGGGCGTCCACGAACACGCAGTATTTT.